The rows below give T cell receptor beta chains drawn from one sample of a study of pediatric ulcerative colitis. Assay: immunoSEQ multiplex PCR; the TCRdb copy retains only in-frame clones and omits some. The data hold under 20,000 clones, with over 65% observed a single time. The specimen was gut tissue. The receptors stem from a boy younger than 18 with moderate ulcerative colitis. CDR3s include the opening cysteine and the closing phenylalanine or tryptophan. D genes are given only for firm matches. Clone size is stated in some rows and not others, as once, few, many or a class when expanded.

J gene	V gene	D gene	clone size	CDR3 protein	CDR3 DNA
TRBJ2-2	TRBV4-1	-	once	CASSQVSPNTGELFF	TGCGCCAGCAGCCAAGTCAGTCCGAACACCGGGGAGCTGTTTTTT
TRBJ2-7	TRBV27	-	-	CASSSLISYEQYF	TGTGCCAGCAGTTCGCTGATCTCCTACGAGCAGTACTTC
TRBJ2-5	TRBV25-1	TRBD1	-	CASSFNRGNQETQYF	TGTGCCAGCAGTTTTAACAGGGGGAACCAAGAGACCCAGTACTTC
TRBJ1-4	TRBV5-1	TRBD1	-	CASSLAGTGRATNEKLFF	TGCGCCAGCAGCTTGGCCGGGACAGGACGTGCAACTAATGAAAAACTGTTTTTT
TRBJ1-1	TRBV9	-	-	CASSVSEWTEAFF	TGTGCCAGCAGCGTCTCGGAGTGGACCGAAGCTTTCTTT
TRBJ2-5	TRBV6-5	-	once	CASSKDSRQETQYF	TGTGCCAGCAGTAAGGACAGTCGCCAAGAGACCCAGTACTTC
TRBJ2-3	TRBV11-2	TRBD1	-	CASSQGQVDTQYF	TGTGCCAGCAGCCAGGGACAGGTAGATACGCAGTATTTT
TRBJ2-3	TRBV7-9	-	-	CASSYYFPDTQYF	TGTGCCAGCAGTTATTACTTCCCAGATACGCAGTATTTT
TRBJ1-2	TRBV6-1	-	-	CASSDTRSTWGYTF	TGTGCCAGCAGTGATACCAGGTCGACTTGGGGCTACACCTTC
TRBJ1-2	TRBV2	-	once	CASSEASQGGYTF	TGTGCCAGCAGTGAAGCGAGCCAGGGTGGCTACACCTTC
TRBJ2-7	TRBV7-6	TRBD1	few	CASSFKIGTVPGENF	TGTGCCAGCAGCTTCAAGATTGGGACAGTCCCTGGAGAGAACTTC
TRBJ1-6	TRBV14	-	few	CASSRQGSYNSPLHF	TGTGCCAGCAGTCGGCAGGGGAGTTATAATTCACCCCTCCACTTT
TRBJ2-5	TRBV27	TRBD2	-	CASSSSPWVAGEETQYF	TGTGCCAGCAGTTCAAGCCCCTGGGTAGCGGGGGAGGAGACCCAGTACTTC
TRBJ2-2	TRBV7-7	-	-	CASSLQTSNTGELFF	TGTGCCAGCAGCTTACAGACCTCGAACACCGGGGAGCTGTTTTTT
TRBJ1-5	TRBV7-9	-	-	CASSSGNQPQHF	TGTGCCAGCAGCTCCGGTAATCAGCCCCAGCATTTT
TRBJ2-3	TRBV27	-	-	CASRFRALAESHRDTQYF	TGTGCCAGCAGATTCCGCGCCCTAGCCGAATCACACAGAGATACGCAGTATTTT
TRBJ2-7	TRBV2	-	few	CASTGAQSYEQYF	TGTGCCAGCACCGGGGCACAAAGCTACGAGCAGTACTTC
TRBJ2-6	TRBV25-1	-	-	CASSERMTGANVLTF	TGTGCCAGCAGTGAAAGAATGACTGGGGCCAACGTCCTGACTTTC
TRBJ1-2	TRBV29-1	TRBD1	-	CSVGQGDAYYGYTF	TGCAGCGTTGGCCAGGGGGACGCTTACTATGGCTACACCTTC
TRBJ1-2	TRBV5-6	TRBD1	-	CASSLTGQGRASTYGYTF	TGTGCCAGCAGCTTGACCGGACAGGGCCGAGCATCTACCTATGGCTACACCTTC
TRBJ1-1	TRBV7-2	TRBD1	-	CASRTGTGALNTEAFF	TGTGCCAGCAGAACCGGGACAGGGGCCTTGAACACTGAAGCTTTCTTT
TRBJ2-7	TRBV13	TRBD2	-	CASSLEPGLAGNEQYF	TGTGCCAGCAGCTTGGAACCGGGACTAGCGGGAAACGAGCAGTACTTC
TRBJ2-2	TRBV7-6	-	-	CATTPTSNTGELFF	TGTGCCACCACTCCGACCTCGAACACCGGGGAGCTGTTTTTT
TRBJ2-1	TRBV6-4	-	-	CASSVWGASGNEQFF	TGTGCCAGCAGTGTTTGGGGAGCGAGCGGCAATGAGCAGTTCTTC
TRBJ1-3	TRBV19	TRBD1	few	CASSTDRQGFGNTIYF	TGTGCCAGTAGTACCGACCGACAGGGCTTTGGAAACACCATATATTTT
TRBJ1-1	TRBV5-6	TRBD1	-	CASSSKLDRVTTEAFF	TGTGCCAGCAGCTCCAAGTTAGACAGGGTAACCACTGAAGCTTTCTTT
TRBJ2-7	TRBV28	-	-	CASSLKRRGAQYF	TGTGCCAGCAGTTTAAAGCGACGGGGGGCGCAGTACTTC
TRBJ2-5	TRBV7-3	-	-	CASSGDAGETQYF	TGTGCCAGTTCAGGGGATGCAGGAGAGACCCAGTACTTC
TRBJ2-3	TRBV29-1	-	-	CSERTSDTQYF	TGCAGCGAAAGGACGTCAGATACGCAGTATTTT
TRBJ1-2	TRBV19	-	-	CASSIEQFYGYTF	TGTGCCAGTAGTATAGAACAGTTCTATGGCTACACCTTC
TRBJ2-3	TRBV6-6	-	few	CASSYVGTNGDTQYF	TGTGCCAGCAGTTACGTTGGGACCAACGGAGATACGCAGTATTTT
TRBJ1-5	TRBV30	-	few	CAWSAGTDQPQHF	TGTGCCTGGAGTGCGGGAACAGATCAGCCCCAGCATTTT
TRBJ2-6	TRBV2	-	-	CANTRSGANVLTF	TGTGCCAACACCCGGTCTGGGGCCAACGTCCTGACTTTC
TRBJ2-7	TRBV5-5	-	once	CASSQETGNTYEQYF	TGCGCCAGCAGCCAAGAGACAGGCAATACCTACGAGCAGTACTTC
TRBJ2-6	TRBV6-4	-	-	CASSERWAGANVLTF	TGTGCCAGCAGTGAGCGGTGGGCTGGGGCCAACGTCCTGACTTTC
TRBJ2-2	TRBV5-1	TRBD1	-	CASSLQGQDTGELFF	TGCGCCAGCAGCCTCCAGGGACAGGACACCGGGGAGCTGTTTTTT
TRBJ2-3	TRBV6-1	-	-	CASSEGQGTYTDTQYF	TGTGCCAGCAGTGAAGGGCAGGGGACGTACACAGATACGCAGTATTTT
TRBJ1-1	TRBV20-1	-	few	CSARFTEAFF	TGCAGTGCCCGATTCACTGAAGCTTTCTTT
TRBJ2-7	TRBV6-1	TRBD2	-	CATKRDYEQYF	TGTGCCACCAAGCGGGACTACGAGCAGTACTTC
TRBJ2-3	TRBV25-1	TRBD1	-	CASSERQGSRTDTQYF	TGTGCCAGCAGTGAAAGACAGGGGTCCCGCACAGATACGCAGTATTTT
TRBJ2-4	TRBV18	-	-	CASSPPARAVAKNIQYF	TGTGCCAGCTCACCACCGGCAAGGGCAGTCGCCAAAAACATTCAGTACTTC
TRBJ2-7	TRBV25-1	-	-	CASSEAIGHHEQYF	TGTGCCAGCAGTGAAGCTATTGGCCATCACGAGCAGTACTTC
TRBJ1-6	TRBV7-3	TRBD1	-	CASSQDRGRSPLHF	TGTGCCAGCAGCCAGGACAGGGGACGATCACCCCTCCACTTT
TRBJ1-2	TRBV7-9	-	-	CASSLISNYGYTF	TGTGCCAGCAGCTTAATTTCAAACTATGGCTACACCTTC
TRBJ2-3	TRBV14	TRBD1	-	CASSQLTGGTDTQYF	TGTGCCAGCAGCCAACTGACAGGGGGCACAGATACGCAGTATTTT
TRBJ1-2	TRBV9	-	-	CASSRDTGLYGYTF	TGTGCCAGCAGCCGGGACACCGGCTTATATGGCTACACCTTC
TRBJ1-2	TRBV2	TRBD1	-	CASTLPGQPNYGYTF	TGTGCCAGCACGCTACCGGGACAGCCGAACTATGGCTACACCTTC
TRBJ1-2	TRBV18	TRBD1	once	CASSPGTGEGYTF	TGTGCCAGCTCACCAGGGACAGGGGAAGGTTACACCTTC
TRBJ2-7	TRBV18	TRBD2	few	CASSPPGGGAHEQYF	TGTGCCAGCTCACCACCGGGCGGGGGGGCCCACGAGCAGTACTTC
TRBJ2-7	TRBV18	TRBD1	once	CASTTGTVAYEQYF	TGTGCCAGCACCACCGGGACAGTTGCCTACGAGCAGTACTTC
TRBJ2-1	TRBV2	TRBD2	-	CASSRRGGDNEQFF	TGTGCCAGCAGTAGGCGGGGGGGCGACAATGAGCAGTTCTTC